Below are 5 T cell receptor beta chains sequenced from a single sample in a study of identical twins. TCRdb ran MiXCR on the 5' RACE reads and lists one entry per CDR3 protein. The data contain 500,000 to 650,000 distinct CDR3 sequences, 20% to 25% of them seen just once; the ten biggest clones take up more than 0.4%. The same specimen was also included in a second study, on yellow fever vaccine responses in identical twins.

Sequenced sample: CD4+ T cells sorted from blood. These receptor sequences come from a woman younger than 30 in good health.

The J gene is TRBJ2-1, the V gene TRBV10-3; D is uncertain. The CDR3 sequence is 13 residues long. Germline V gene data show CDR1 as ENHRY and CDR2 as SYGVKD. Trimming took off 5 bases at V and 10 bases at J, with 15 bases between the two ends. CDR3 protein: CAISLGFPEEQFF. CDR3 coding DNA: TGTGCCATCAGTCTGGGATTCCCCGAGGAGCAGTTCTTC.

The rearrangement uses TRBV5-1 and TRBJ2-2; no definite D call. Germline V gene sequence: CDR1 SGHRS, CDR2 YFSETQ. V shed 1 base and J shed 3 bases, with 13 bases lying between them. The CDR3 is made up of 16 amino acids. CDR3 nucleotides: TGCGCCAGCAGCTTGTCTGATACAACCGACACCGGGGAGCTGTTTTTT. As protein: CASSLSDTTDTGELFF.

The chain carries TRBV4-1 and TRBJ1-3; D gene uncertain. The CDR3 totals 16 residues. Germline V CDR1 and CDR2: MGHRA, YSYEKL. V dropped 4 bases and J dropped 0 bases, with 13 bases sitting between them. CDR3 loop: CASSRLAPSSGNTIYF. In DNA, the CDR3 is TGCGCCAGCAGCCGGTTGGCACCGTCCTCTGGAAACACCATATATTTT.

This clonotype was detected only a few times. The chain uses TRBV3-1 and TRBJ1-2, with D unresolved. Trimming stripped 4 bases from V and 5 bases from J, with 11 bases between. This CDR3 contains 13 residues. Germline values: CDR1 LGHDT, CDR2 YNNKEL (reference sequence). The CDR3, as DNA: TGTGCCAGCAGCCCCTCCCAAGGGTATGGCTACACCTTC. This sequence encodes CASSPSQGYGYTF.

CDR3 in amino acids: CASGNRGVGTDTQYF. The CDR3 DNA sequence: TGTGCCAGCGGAAACAGGGGGGTGGGCACAGATACGCAGTATTTT. The chain has TRBV6-1 and TRBJ2-3; 8 nucleotides agree with TRBD1. Germline V gives CDR1 MNHNS, CDR2 SASEGT. CDR3 length equals 15 residues. The trim removed 8 bases at V and 1 base at J, leaving 8 bases unmatched.